A selection of T cell receptor beta chains follows, all from one sample in a study of blood T cell repertoires in COVID-19. Assay: immunoSEQ multiplex PCR; the TCRdb copy retains only in-frame clones and omits some. Of roughly 120,000 clones in the sample, 82% were seen once. Sequencing input: peripheral blood. The source of these receptors is a human donor in a cohort sampled during active COVID-19. Both conserved end residues are part of each CDR3. The order of the fields is V gene, J gene, CDR3 protein.

TRBV11-2	TRBJ1-3	CASSPRGTGGSSGNTIYF
TRBV10-1	TRBJ1-5	CASSSGQGGQPQHF
TRBV11-3	TRBJ2-2	CASSLGAGIFTGELFF
TRBV11-2	TRBJ2-7	CASSLGDWTAYEQYF
TRBV7-2	TRBJ2-3	CASSPGVAGTDTQYF
TRBV7-2	TRBJ2-3	CASSVYSGGASTDTQYF
TRBV4-1	TRBJ1-1	CASRDWGGTEAFF
TRBV4-2	TRBJ2-7	CASSQGDRVEQYF
TRBV4-3	TRBJ2-2	CASSQQGAGELFF
TRBV10-1	TRBJ2-1	CASSESGGEYDEQFF
TRBV7-8	TRBJ2-5	CASSLAGSSGGRYQETQYF